This entry describes one T cell receptor (beta chain). Its antigen is unknown. A multiplex PCR was run with 60 Vbeta primers and 13 Jbeta primers. The assay was immunoSEQ multiplex PCR, and TCRdb's table has in-frame clones only and misses some. In the table there are more than 75,000 clones, just under 80% of which are singletons. This specimen belongs to a study of cytomegalovirus exposure and HLA in healthy donors. General study findings and limits: When a later analysis was performed, an Asian-associated ancestry cluster reportedly had fewer N-insertions than the roughly 700-donor mean.

The V gene's germline CDR1 is SGHNT and CDR2 YYREEE (reference sequence). This CDR3 has 15 amino acids. The trim removed 3 bases at V and 3 bases at J, leaving 4 bases unmatched. The clonotype was recovered from a middle-aged woman in good health and CMV-seronegative. Sequenced input: PBMCs. The chain combines TRBV5-4 with TRBJ2-7, with 12 nucleotides matching TRBD2. CDR3: CASSSLLAGGYEQYF. In DNA form, the CDR3 reads TGTGCCAGCAGCTCTCTACTAGCGGGGGGCTACGAGCAGTACTTC.